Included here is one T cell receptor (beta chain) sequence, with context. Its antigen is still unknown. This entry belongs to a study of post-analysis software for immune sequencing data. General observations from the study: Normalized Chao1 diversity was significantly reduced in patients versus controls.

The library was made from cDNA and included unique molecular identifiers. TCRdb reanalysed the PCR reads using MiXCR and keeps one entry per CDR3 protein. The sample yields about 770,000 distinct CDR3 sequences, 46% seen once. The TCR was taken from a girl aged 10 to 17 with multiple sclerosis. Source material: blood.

DNA of the CDR3: TGTGCCAGCAGTGGGGACAGGGGTATAGGACGAGCTTTCTTT. This translates into CASSGDRGIGRAFF. The chain is built from TRBV6-5 and TRBJ1-1, with 10 bases aligning to TRBD1. The CDR3 has 14 amino acids. CDR1 is MNHEY and CDR2 is SVGAGI in the germline V gene. Unmatched junction bases numbered 10, after V lost 5 bases and J lost 10 bases.